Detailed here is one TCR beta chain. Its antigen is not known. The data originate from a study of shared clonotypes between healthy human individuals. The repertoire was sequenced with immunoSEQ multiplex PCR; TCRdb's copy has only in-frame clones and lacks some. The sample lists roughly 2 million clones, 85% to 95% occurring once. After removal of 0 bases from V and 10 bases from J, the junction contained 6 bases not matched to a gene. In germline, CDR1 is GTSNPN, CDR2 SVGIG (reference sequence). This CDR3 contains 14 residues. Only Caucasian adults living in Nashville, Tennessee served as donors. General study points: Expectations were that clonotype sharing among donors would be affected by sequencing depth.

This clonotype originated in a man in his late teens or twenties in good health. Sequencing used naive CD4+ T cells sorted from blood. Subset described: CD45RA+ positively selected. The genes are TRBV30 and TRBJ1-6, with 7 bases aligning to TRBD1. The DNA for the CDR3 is TGTGCCTGGAGTGTACGGACAGGAGGATCACCCCTCCACTTT. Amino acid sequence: CAWSVRTGGSPLHF.